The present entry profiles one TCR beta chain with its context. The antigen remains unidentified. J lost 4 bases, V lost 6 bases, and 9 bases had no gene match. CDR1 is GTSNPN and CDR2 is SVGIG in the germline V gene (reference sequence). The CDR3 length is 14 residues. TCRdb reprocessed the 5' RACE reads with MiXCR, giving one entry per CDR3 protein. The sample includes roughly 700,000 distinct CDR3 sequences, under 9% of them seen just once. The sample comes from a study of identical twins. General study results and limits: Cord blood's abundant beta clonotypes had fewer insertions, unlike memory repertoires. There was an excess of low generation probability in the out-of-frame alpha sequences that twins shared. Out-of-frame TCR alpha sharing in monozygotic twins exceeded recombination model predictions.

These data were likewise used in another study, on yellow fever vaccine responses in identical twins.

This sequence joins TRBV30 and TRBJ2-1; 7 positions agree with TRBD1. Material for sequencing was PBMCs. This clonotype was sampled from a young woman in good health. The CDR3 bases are TGTGCCTGCCTGGGACAGAGATTTTACAATGAGCAGTTCTTC. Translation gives CACLGQRFYNEQFF.